Below, 22 T cell receptor beta chains from the same sample are listed, as sequenced in a study of yellow fever vaccine responses in identical twins. In TCRdb, the RT-PCR reads were re-called with MiXCR into one record per CDR3 protein. This table has about 19,000 distinct CDR3 sequences, around 70% appearing once. This specimen consisted of T cells from blood (PBMCs), unsorted or a sorted subset (not recorded which), obtained before or after yellow fever vaccination (not recorded which). These receptors all stem from a woman younger than 30 who received the yellow fever vaccine.

The chain uses TRBV7-6 and TRBJ2-2; no reliable D call. The CDR3 contains 11 residues. Trimming took 2 bases from V and 6 from J, leaving 1 base between them. Germline-derived CDR1 and CDR2 are SGHVS and FNYEAQ. This CDR3 is CASSLPGELFF. CDR3 DNA sequence: TGTGCCAGCAGCTTACCCGGGGAGCTGTTTTTT.

V is TRBV11-3 and J is TRBJ2-2; a possible D gene is TRBD1 (5 bases). V lost 5 bases and J lost 1, with 8 bases in between. The CDR3 runs to 14 residues. Per germline, CDR1 SGHNT and CDR2 YENEEA. CDR3 in amino acids: CASSPGQNTGELFF. The CDR3 DNA reads as TGTGCCAGCAGCCCCGGACAGAACACCGGGGAGCTGTTTTTT.

The rearrangement joins TRBV4-1 to TRBJ2-7; D perhaps matches TRBD1 (5 bases). CDR1 is MGHRA, CDR2 YSYEKL, per germline. The CDR3 extends over 15 amino acids. With 0 bases removed from V and 0 bases from J, the gap between germline ends came to 9 bases. This CDR3 is CASSQEVRGSYEQYV. The CDR3 DNA is TGCGCCAGCAGCCAAGAAGTTAGGGGCTCCTACGAGCAGTACGTC.

This clonotype was seen more than once but under ten times. The chain combines TRBV19 with TRBJ2-3; the D gene could be TRBD1 or TRBD2 (5 bases each). This CDR3 is 12 amino acids long. The germline V gene has CDR1 LNHDA and CDR2 SQIVND (reference sequence). CDR3: CATGPTGDTQYF. As DNA, the CDR3 is TGTGCGACGGGACCCACTGGGGATACGCAGTATTTT.

The table lists this clonotype with a few counts. This chain links TRBV18 with TRBJ1-5; D possibly corresponds to TRBD1 (6 bases). Germline-derived CDR1 and CDR2 are KGHSH and LQKENI. CDR3 size: 17 residues. Trimming shortened V by 6 bases and J by 6 bases, and 24 bases separated the two germline ends. CDR3 loop: CASSHRSILTGSQPQHF. CDR3 bases: TGTGCCAGCTCCCACCGTTCGATCTTAACAGGGAGTCAGCCCCAGCATTTT.

The chain recombines TRBV18 with TRBJ1-3; D remains ambiguous. The ends were cut back, 2 bases at V and 0 bases at J, with 11 bases in the middle. The germline V gene encodes CDR1 KGHSH and CDR2 LQKENI. This CDR3 comprises 16 residues. The CDR3 protein is CASSPFERNSGNTIYF. The CDR3 DNA is TGTGCCAGCTCACCATTTGAACGGAACTCTGGAAACACCATATATTTT.

V usage is TRBV7-8 and J usage is TRBJ2-5; tentative D call: TRBD1 (6 bases). This CDR3 is 13 amino acids long. The V and J ends lost 7 bases and 3 bases respectively, with 12 bases between them. Germline assignment: CDR1 SGHVS and CDR2 FQNEAQ. CDR3 DNA sequence: TGTGCCAGCACCCCCCCAGGGGAAGAGACCCAGTACTTC. This gives the protein CASTPPGEETQYF.

This clonotype was counted once. CDR3 amino acids: CASRQTGLGELFF. CDR3 DNA sequence: TGTGCCAGCAGACAAACAGGGCTCGGGGAGCTGTTTTTT. The chain couples TRBV6-1 to TRBJ2-2, with D possibly matching TRBD1 (6 bases). The CDR3 runs 13 residues. CDR1 MNHNS and CDR2 SASEGT come from the germline V gene. V was trimmed by 6 bases and J by 7 bases, leaving 12 bases between them.

The table lists this clonotype with a count of one. The chain links TRBV29-1 to TRBJ2-3, with no clear D. CDR1 SQVTM and CDR2 ANQGSEA come from the germline V gene. Trimming shortened V by 4 bases and J by 5 bases, and 10 bases separated the two germline ends. This CDR3 is built from 12 residues. The CDR3 sequence is CSVGSSIDTQYF. DNA of the CDR3: TGCAGCGTTGGCTCTTCCATAGATACGCAGTATTTT.

The chain couples TRBV11-3 to TRBJ1-4; 11 bases fit TRBD1. V lost 4 bases to trimming and J lost 8 bases; unmatched junction nucleotides: 3. The CDR3 spans 14 residues. Germline V gene data show CDR1 as SGHNT and CDR2 as YENEEA. The CDR3, as DNA: TGTGCCAGCAGCTCGGGACAGGGGGGCGAAAAACTGTTTTTT. Residues: CASSSGQGGEKLFF.

The chain employs TRBV5-1 and TRBJ2-5, with D possibly TRBD2 on 6 matching bases. Trimming stripped 0 bases from V and 4 bases from J, with 16 bases between. This CDR3 spans 16 amino acids. Per the germline V gene, CDR1 is SGHRS and CDR2 is YFSETQ. As DNA, the CDR3 is TGCGCCAGCAGCTTGGCGGTGGAGGGTTTGGGAGAGACCCAGTACTTC. Its translation is CASSLAVEGLGETQYF.

This clonotype was detected once. V is TRBV29-1 and J is TRBJ2-3; the D gene is possibly TRBD2 (5 bases). Trimming took off 1 base at V and 2 bases at J, with 13 bases between the two ends. From germline, CDR1 is SQVTM and CDR2 ANQGSEA. The CDR3 spans 15 residues. DNA for the CDR3: TGCAGCGTTGAAGCTAGCCGGGCAGTCACAGATACGCAGTATTTT. Residues: CSVEASRAVTDTQYF.

The chain uses TRBV29-1 and TRBJ2-5; no definite D call. Trimming stripped 4 bases from V and 5 bases from J, with 11 bases between. Germline CDR1 SQVTM, CDR2 ANQGSEA. The CDR3 extends over 12 amino acids. CDR3 in DNA: TGCAGCGTTGGTGGCGTTGAGGAGACCCAGTACTTC. Protein sequence: CSVGGVEETQYF.

The V gene is TRBV4-1, the J gene TRBJ2-7, with 12 bases that match TRBD2. The V segment lost 2 bases and the J segment 4 bases; nucleotides outside the gene matches: 3. CDR1 MGHRA and CDR2 YSYEKL come from the germline V gene. The CDR3 contains 15 residues. CDR3 in amino acids: CASSQLAGGPYEQYF. The CDR3 DNA follows: TGCGCCAGCAGCCAACTAGCGGGAGGGCCATACGAGCAGTACTTC.

The chain recombines TRBV26 with TRBJ1-5; the table calls TRBD1, which could not be checked here. TRBV26 counts as a pseudogene. The CDR3 runs to 17 residues. CDR3 region: CASSSYRQDNSNQPQHF. The DNA for the CDR3 is TGTGCCAGCAGTTCATACAGACAGGACAATAGCAATCAGCCCCAGCATTTT.

V and J are TRBV2 and TRBJ2-4; D may be TRBD1 or TRBD2 (6 bases each). The V end lost 5 bases, the J end lost 4 bases, and 12 bases lay between the germline ends. The CDR3 is 14 residues long. Germline values: CDR1 SNHLY, CDR2 FYNNEI. The CDR3 region is CASSPEGGKNIQYF. CDR3 DNA sequence: TGTGCCAGCAGTCCAGAGGGGGGTAAAAACATTCAGTACTTC. Full variable domain (outside the CDR3, taken from reference TRBV2 and TRBJ2-4): EPEVTQTPSHQVTQMGQEVILRCVPISNHLYFYWYRQILGQKVEFLVSFYNNEISEKSEIFDDQFSVERPDGSNFTLKIRSTKLEDSAMYFCASSPEGGKNIQYFGAGTRLSVL.

This clonotype was seen only a few times. This sequence joins TRBV7-2 and TRBJ1-6; tentative D call: TRBD1 (5 bases). V shed 0 bases and J shed 1 base, with 7 bases lying between them. Germline CDR1 reads SGHTA; CDR2 reads FQGNSA. This CDR3 region has 16 residues. Here the CDR3 reads CASSLAGVSYNSPLHF. CDR3 coding DNA: TGTGCCAGCAGCTTAGCGGGGGTTTCCTATAATTCACCCCTCCACTTT.

This clonotype was seen more than once but under ten times. The J gene is TRBJ2-3, the V gene TRBV18; D possibly corresponds to TRBD2 (6 bases). CDR1 is KGHSH, CDR2 LQKENI, per germline. The CDR3 runs 15 residues. V was clipped by 4 bases and J by 3 bases, with 14 bases between them. In DNA form, the CDR3 reads TGTGCCAGCTCACGAAGAGCGGAGGGTACAGATACGCAGTATTTT. It is translated as CASSRRAEGTDTQYF.

This clonotype came up a few times. In nucleotides, the CDR3 is TGTGCCAGCACCCACCCGGGGGTCTACAATGAGCAGTTCTTC. Its translation: CASTHPGVYNEQFF. The chain employs TRBV28 and TRBJ2-1; possible D gene TRBD2, 6 bases. Germline CDR1 MDHEN, CDR2 SYDVKM. V gave up 7 bases and J gave up 3 bases, with 13 bases separating them. The CDR3 has 14 amino acids.

This clonotype was detected once. The rearrangement joins TRBV24-1 to TRBJ2-3; D may be TRBD1 (6 bases). The V gene lost 3 bases and the J gene lost 5 bases, with 14 bases spanning the gap. This CDR3 comprises 15 residues. The germline gives CDR1 KGHDR, CDR2 SFDVKD. The CDR3 region has the DNA TGTGCCACCAGTGATCAAACGACAGGTGTAGATACGCAGTATTTT. Translating it yields CATSDQTTGVDTQYF.

The rearrangement links TRBV11-1 to TRBJ2-3; possible D gene TRBD2, 6 bases. The germline gives CDR1 SGHAT, CDR2 FQDESV (reference sequence). V was trimmed by 8 bases and J by 6 bases, leaving 21 bases between them. This CDR3 is 15 amino acids long. The CDR3 loop is CASGPGLRGYDTQYF. CDR3 in DNA: TGTGCCAGCGGCCCCGGCCTTCGGGGGTACGATACGCAGTATTTT.

This clonotype was detected only once. The chain joins TRBV10-3 to TRBJ2-1, with D unclear. Germline CDR1 and CDR2: ENHRY and SYGVKD. The CDR3 is 16 amino acids. V was pared by 3 bases and J by 6 bases, with 18 bases between. CDR3 protein: CAISDSGPRSSNEQFF. CDR3 nucleotides: TGTGCCATCAGTGACTCCGGGCCCCGATCCAGCAATGAGCAGTTCTTC.